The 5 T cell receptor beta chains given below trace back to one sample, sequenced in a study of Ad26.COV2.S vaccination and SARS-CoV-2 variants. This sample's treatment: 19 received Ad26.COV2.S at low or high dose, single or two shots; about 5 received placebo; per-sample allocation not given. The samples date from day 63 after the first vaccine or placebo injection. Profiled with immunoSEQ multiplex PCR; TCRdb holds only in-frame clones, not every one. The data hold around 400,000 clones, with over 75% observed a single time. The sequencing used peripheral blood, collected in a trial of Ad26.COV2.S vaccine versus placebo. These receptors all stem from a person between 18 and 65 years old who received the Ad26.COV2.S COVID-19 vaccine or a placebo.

In nucleotides, the CDR3 is TGTGCCAGCAGCGTAGGGGGACAGGTCCAAGAGACCCAGTACTTC. Translation: CASSVGGQVQETQYF. The chain is built from TRBV9 and TRBJ2-5; 8 bases map to TRBD1. Germline values: CDR1 SGDLS, CDR2 YYNGEE. Germline trimming cut 0 bases from V and 1 base from J; bases unmatched to any gene: 2. The CDR3 is 15 amino acids.

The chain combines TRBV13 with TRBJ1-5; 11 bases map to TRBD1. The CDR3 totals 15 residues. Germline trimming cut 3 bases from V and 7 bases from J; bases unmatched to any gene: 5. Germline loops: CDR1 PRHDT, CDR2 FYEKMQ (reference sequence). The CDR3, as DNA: TGTGCCAGCAGCTTGGGGACAGGGGGTGGGCAGCCCCAGCATTTT. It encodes CASSLGTGGGQPQHF. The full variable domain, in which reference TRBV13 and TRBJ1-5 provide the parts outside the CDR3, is AAGVIQSPRHLIKEKRETATLKCYPIPRHDTVYWYQQGPGQDPQFLISFYEKMQSDKGSIPDRFSAQQFSDYHSELNMSSLELGDSALYFCASSLGTGGGQPQHFGDGTRLSIL.

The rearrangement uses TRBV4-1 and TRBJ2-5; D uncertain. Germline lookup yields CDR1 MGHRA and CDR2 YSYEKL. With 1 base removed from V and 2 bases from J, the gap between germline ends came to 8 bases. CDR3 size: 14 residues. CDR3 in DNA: TGCGCCAGCAGCCAAGGTCCCGGGCAAGAGACCCAGTACTTC. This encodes CASSQGPGQETQYF.

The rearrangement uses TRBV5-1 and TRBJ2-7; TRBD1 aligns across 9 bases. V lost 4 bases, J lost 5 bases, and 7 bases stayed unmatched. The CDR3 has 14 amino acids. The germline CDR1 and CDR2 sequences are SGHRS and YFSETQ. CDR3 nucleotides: TGCGCCAGCAGCCACGGACAGGGGTCCCACGAGCAGTACTTC. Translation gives CASSHGQGSHEQYF.

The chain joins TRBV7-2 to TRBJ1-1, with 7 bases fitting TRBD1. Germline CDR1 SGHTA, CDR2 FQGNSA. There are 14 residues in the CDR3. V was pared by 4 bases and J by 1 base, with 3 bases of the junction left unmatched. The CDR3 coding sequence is TGTGCCAGCAGCTCCAGGGGGTCGAACACTGAAGCTTTCTTT. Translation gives CASSSRGSNTEAFF.